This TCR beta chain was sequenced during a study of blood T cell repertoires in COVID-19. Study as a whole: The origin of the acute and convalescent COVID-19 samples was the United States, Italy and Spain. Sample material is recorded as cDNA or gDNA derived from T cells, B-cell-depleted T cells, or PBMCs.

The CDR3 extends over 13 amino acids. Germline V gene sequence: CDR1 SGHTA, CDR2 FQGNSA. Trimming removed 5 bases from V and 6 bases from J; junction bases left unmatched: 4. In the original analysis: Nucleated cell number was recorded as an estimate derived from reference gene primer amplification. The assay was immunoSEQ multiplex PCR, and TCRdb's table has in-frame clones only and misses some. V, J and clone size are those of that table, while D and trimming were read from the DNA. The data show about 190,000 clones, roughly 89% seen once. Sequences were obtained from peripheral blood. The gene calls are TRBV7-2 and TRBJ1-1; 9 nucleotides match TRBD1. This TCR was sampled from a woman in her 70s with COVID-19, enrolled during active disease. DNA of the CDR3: TGTGCCAGCAGCACACAGGGGGCGGCTGAAGCTTTCTTT. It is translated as CASSTQGAAEAFF.